This is a list of T cell receptor beta chains from one sample in a study of blood T cell repertoires in COVID-19. Assay: immunoSEQ multiplex PCR; the TCRdb copy retains only in-frame clones and omits some. The sample records 200,000 to 250,000 clones, 75% to 85% being singletons. The sample consisted of peripheral blood. The receptors originated from a woman aged 50 to 60 with acute or convalescent COVID-19. CDR3s include the opening cysteine and the closing phenylalanine or tryptophan. D genes are given only for firm matches. Size values are once, few and many counts, or a class for expanded clones, and some rows have none.

j_call d_call v_call clone_size cdr3_length cdr3_aa cdr3_nt
TRBJ2-1 TRBD2 TRBV30 . 13 CAQTSASYNEQFF TGTGCCCAGACTAGCGCGTCCTACAATGAGCAGTTCTTC
TRBJ1-1 . TRBV5-5 . 14 CASSLSGGNTEAFF TGTGCCAGCAGCTTGAGTGGAGGGAACACTGAAGCTTTCTTT
TRBJ1-2 . TRBV7-9 . 14 CASSLDRGTFGYTF TGTGCCAGCAGCTTAGACCGAGGGACATTCGGCTACACCTTC
TRBJ2-7 TRBD1 TRBV18 few 14 CASSPPGQYYEQYF TGTGCCAGCTCACCGCCGGGACAGTACTACGAGCAGTACTTC
TRBJ2-1 TRBD2 TRBV11-2 . 16 CASSFWTRGDYNEQFF TGTGCCAGCAGCTTTTGGACGCGGGGGGATTACAATGAGCAGTTCTTC
TRBJ2-7 . TRBV5-5 once 16 CASSLGHGMGSYEQYF TGTGCCAGCAGCTTGGGACACGGAATGGGCTCCTACGAGCAGTACTTC
TRBJ1-6 . TRBV11-3 . 14 CASSLRGNNSPLHF TGTGCCAGCAGCTTACGCGGGAATAATTCACCCCTCCACTTT
TRBJ1-2 TRBD1 TRBV19 . 14 CASSGQGARYGYTF TGTGCCAGTAGTGGGCAGGGGGCGCGGTATGGCTACACCTTC
TRBJ1-2 . TRBV20-1 few 11 CSATMASGYTF TGCAGTGCCACAATGGCCTCGGGCTACACCTTC
TRBJ2-1 TRBD2 TRBV29-1 . 14 CSVATSVARIEQFF TGCAGCGTAGCCACTAGCGTCGCCCGGATTGAGCAGTTCTTC
TRBJ2-1 . TRBV27 . 15 CASSLRQLPYNEQFF TGTGCCAGCAGTTTACGACAGCTACCCTACAATGAGCAGTTCTTC
TRBJ1-4 . TRBV11-2 . 15 CASSQSAGDNEKLFF TGTGCCAGCAGCCAGAGCGCAGGGGATAATGAAAAACTGTTTTTT
TRBJ2-7 . TRBV5-6 . 17 CASSLSSGVDRAYEQYF TGTGCCAGCAGCTTGAGCTCAGGGGTCGATAGGGCCTACGAGCAGTACTTC
TRBJ1-1 TRBD1 TRBV3-1/TRBV3-2 . 14 CASSSGTGESEAFF TGTGCCAGCAGCTCCGGGACAGGGGAATCTGAAGCTTTCTTT
TRBJ1-1 . TRBV6-2/TRBV6-3 . 12 CASSSVPSQAFF TGTGCCAGCAGCTCTGTCCCCTCGCAGGCTTTCTTT
TRBJ2-5 . TRBV20-1 . 10 CSAADRAQYF TGCAGTGCGGCCGACCGGGCCCAGTACTTC
TRBJ2-3 TRBD2 TRBV5-1 once 14 CASKAGREGDTQYF TGCGCCAGCAAGGCGGGGAGGGAAGGGGATACGCAGTATTTT
TRBJ2-2 TRBD1 TRBV30 . 15 CAWSAGTAGTGELFF TGTGCCTGGAGTGCCGGGACAGCAGGGACCGGGGAGCTGTTTTTT
TRBJ2-5 TRBD2 TRBV19 . 15 CASSIAAARGETQYF TGTGCCAGTAGTATAGCAGCAGCGCGGGGGGAGACCCAGTACTTC
TRBJ1-1 TRBD1 TRBV2 . 14 CASSRDRGYTEAFF TGTGCCAGCAGTAGGGACAGGGGATACACTGAAGCTTTCTTT
TRBJ1-4 . TRBV30 . 16 CAWSQQGWATNEKLFF TGTGCCTGGAGTCAACAGGGATGGGCAACTAATGAAAAACTGTTTTTT
TRBJ2-5 TRBD2 TRBV28 . 14 CASNIALAEETQYF TGTGCCAGCAACATCGCGCTAGCGGAAGAGACCCAGTACTTC
TRBJ2-4 . TRBV9 . 14 CASSGGVGKNIQYF TGTGCCAGCAGCGGCGGGGTGGGCAAAAACATTCAGTACTTC
TRBJ1-6 TRBD1 TRBV14 . 14 CASSQDRGNSPLHF TGTGCCAGCAGCCAGGACAGGGGTAATTCACCCCTCCACTTT
TRBJ1-5 . TRBV6-2/TRBV6-3 . 14 CASSYRDYNQPQHF TGTGCCAGCAGTTACCGGGACTACAATCAGCCCCAGCATTTT
TRBJ1-5 . TRBV6-6 few 14 CASWGGDSTQPQHF TGTGCCAGCTGGGGGGGGGATTCCACTCAGCCCCAGCATTTT
TRBJ1-2 . TRBV2 . 13 CASSERGSYGYTF TGTGCCAGCAGTGAAAGGGGTAGCTATGGCTACACCTTC
TRBJ1-1 TRBD1 TRBV5-1 . 14 CASSFGTAVTEAFF TGCGCCAGCAGCTTCGGGACAGCCGTCACTGAAGCTTTCTTT
TRBJ1-2 . TRBV7-2 . 16 CASSLGVRGSAYGYTF TGTGCCAGCAGCTTAGGGGTGCGGGGGAGCGCCTATGGCTACACCTTC
TRBJ1-1 . TRBV11-2 few 14 CASSLQQGSTEAFF TGTGCCAGCAGCTTACAACAGGGATCCACTGAAGCTTTCTTT
TRBJ1-3 TRBD1 TRBV28 . 17 CASRTGTGVLPGNTIYF TGTGCCAGCAGAACCGGGACAGGGGTCTTGCCTGGAAACACCATATATTTT
TRBJ1-1 . TRBV6-5 . 13 CATGWGRDTEAFF TGTGCCACCGGATGGGGGAGGGACACTGAAGCTTTCTTT
TRBJ1-1 TRBD1 TRBV5-1 . 15 CASSLSGQGISEAFF TGCGCCAGCAGCTTGTCCGGACAGGGAATATCTGAAGCTTTCTTT
TRBJ1-2 TRBD1 TRBV19 once 15 CASSAVDREGNGYTF TGTGCCAGTAGTGCCGTTGACAGGGAAGGGAATGGCTACACCTTC
TRBJ2-7 TRBD1 TRBV11-2 few 16 CASSLGVGQGSYEQYF TGTGCCAGCAGCTTAGGGGTGGGACAGGGTTCCTACGAGCAGTACTTC
TRBJ2-2 . TRBV5-6 . 15 CASSSLTQNTGELFF TGTGCCAGCAGCTCTCTAACCCAGAACACCGGGGAGCTGTTTTTT
TRBJ2-7 . TRBV7-2 . 14 CASSLGRVAYEQYF TGTGCCAGCAGCTTAGGCCGGGTCGCCTACGAGCAGTACTTC
TRBJ2-1 . TRBV7-8 . 15 CASSLTLVRGNEQFF TGTGCCAGCAGCTTAACACTAGTTCGGGGCAATGAGCAGTTCTTC
TRBJ2-1 . TRBV3-1/TRBV3-2 . 11 CASSQSHFQFF TGTGCCAGCAGCCAATCGCACTTTCAGTTCTTC
TRBJ1-5 . TRBV2 . 16 CASSPAQGYSNQPQHF TGTGCCAGCTCCCCAGCCCAGGGGTATAGCAATCAGCCCCAGCATTTT
TRBJ2-1 TRBD2 TRBV18 . 16 CASSPPGGNSYNEQFF TGTGCCAGCTCACCACCGGGAGGGAATTCCTACAATGAGCAGTTCTTC
TRBJ1-2 TRBD1 TRBV9 . 15 CASSAGQGGYYGYTF TGTGCCAGCAGCGCAGGACAGGGGGGATACTATGGCTACACCTTC
TRBJ1-3 . TRBV5-4 . 13 CASSLAGINTIYF TGTGCCAGCAGCTTGGCAGGAATAAACACCATATATTTT
TRBJ1-5 . TRBV19 . 13 CASTLGGNQPQHF TGTGCCAGTACCCTGGGAGGGAATCAGCCCCAGCATTTT
TRBJ1-3 TRBD1 TRBV5-1 . 19 CASSLVGTGDLYSGNTIYF TGCGCCAGCAGCTTGGTTGGGACAGGGGACCTTTACTCTGGAAACACCATATATTTT
TRBJ2-7 . TRBV7-2 . 13 CASRQGQSYEQYF TGTGCCAGCAGGCAAGGACAGAGTTACGAGCAGTACTTC